Below are 18 T cell receptor gamma chains sequenced from a single sample in a study of gammadelta T cells in human blood. TCRdb applied CATT to the RT-PCR reads for clone calling. The data show over 500 gamma-chain clones, under 4% seen once. The sequenced sample was non-Vgamma9Vdelta2 gamma-delta T cells from adult blood. These TCRs come from a human donor.

In this sample, this clone is medium-sized (0.01 to 0.1%). This sequence joins TRGV2 and TRGJ1 or TRGJ2. J was trimmed by 0 bases and V by 1 base; bases with no gene match: 3. Germline CDR1 is EGSNGY and CDR2 is YDSYNSKV. The CDR3 runs 14 residues. The DNA for the CDR3 is TGTGCCACCTGGGACGGTCTGAATTATTATAAGAAACTCTTT. This gives the protein CATWDGLNYYKKLF.

With respect to this clone: This DNA's translation and the protein TCRdb lists, from a much larger clone, do not match at residue 3, likely due to a read error; the protein shown is translated from the DNA. This chain uses TRGV5P with TRGJ1 or TRGJ2. TRGV5P is deemed a pseudogene. The CDR3 runs to 11 residues. The CDR3 is CAIWGGYKKLF. CDR3 DNA: TGTGCCATCTGGGGCGGGTATAAGAAACTCTTT.

By share, this clone ranks as medium-sized. Distinct nucleotide sequences in the sample also encode this CDR3. V gene TRGV3 combines with J gene TRGJ1 or TRGJ2. J lost 7 bases, V lost 0 bases, and 3 bases had no gene match. Germline lookup yields CDR1 VTNTFY and CDR2 YDVSTARD (reference sequence). This CDR3 contains 12 residues. The CDR3 DNA reads as TGTGCCACCTGGGACAGGCGCTATAAGAAACTCTTT. The encoded protein is CATWDRRYKKLF.

This clone is categorized as medium-sized. The V call is TRGV2, the J call TRGJ1 or TRGJ2. CDR1 EGSNGY and CDR2 YDSYNSKV come from the germline V gene. The CDR3 loop spans 14 amino acids. V lost 2 bases, J lost 0 bases, and 4 bases stayed unmatched. CDR3 in DNA: TGTGCCACCTGGGACGCTACGAATTATTATAAGAAACTCTTT. Its translation: CATWDATNYYKKLF.

Regarding this clone: A much larger clone lies a single base off, so this may be a read error. The V and J genes are TRGV4 and TRGJ1 or TRGJ2. After removal of 2 bases from V and 2 bases from J, the junction contained 15 bases not matched to a gene. The CDR3 runs to 17 residues. Germline V gene data show CDR1 as EGSTGY and CDR2 as YDSYTSSV. CDR3 in amino acids: CATWDAVPPGYYYKKLF. DNA of the CDR3: TGTGCCACCTGGGATGCCGTGCCACCTGGGTATTATTATAAGAAACTCTTT.

This clone is labeled large. The rearrangement joins TRGV4 to TRGJ1 or TRGJ2. Per the germline V gene, CDR1 is EGSTGY and CDR2 is YDSYTSSV. The CDR3 spans 11 residues. With V trimmed by 1 base and J by 7 bases, 1 base remained unmatched. The CDR3 reads CATWDGYKKLF. The CDR3 DNA reads as TGTGCCACCTGGGATGGATATAAGAAACTCTTT.

By share, this clone counts as medium-sized (0.01 to 0.1%). The rearrangement joins TRGV8 to TRGJ1 or TRGJ2. This CDR3 comprises 13 residues. Germline assignment: CDR1 VENAVY and CDR2 YDSYNSRV. V dropped 4 bases and J dropped 1; count of bases not matched to a gene: 4. DNA for the CDR3: TGTGCCACCTGGGACGGTAATTATTATAAGAAACTCTTT. Amino acids: CATWDGNYYKKLF.

Note on this clone: TCRdb lists the protein of a much larger clone for this DNA, which differs at residue 6, so this is likely a read error; the protein given here is translated from the DNA itself. The chain combines TRGV4 with TRGJ1 or TRGJ2. The CDR3 has 12 amino acids. With V trimmed by 2 bases and J by 5 bases, 3 bases remained unmatched. Per the germline V gene, CDR1 is EGSTGY and CDR2 is YDSYTSSV. DNA of the CDR3: TGTGCCACCTGGGATGACGATTATAAGAAACTCTTT. Protein sequence: CATWDDDYKKLF.

Comment on this clone: The protein TCRdb lists belongs to a much larger clone and differs from this DNA's translation at residue 8, which points to a read error; the protein shown is made from the DNA. The chain carries TRGV4 and TRGJ1 or TRGJ2. V trimming: 0 bases; J trimming: 16 bases; junction bases outside the gene matches: 9. This CDR3 is 11 amino acids long. Per the germline V gene, CDR1 is EGSTGY and CDR2 is YDSYTSSV. The CDR3 protein is CATWDGPIVLF. CDR3 coding DNA: TGTGCCACCTGGGATGGGCCCATAGTCCTCTTT.

This clone rates as large. The genes are TRGV5 and TRGJ1 or TRGJ2. V lost 1 base and J lost 3; bases outside the gene matches: 3. This CDR3 comprises 13 residues. Germline V gene lookup returns CDR1 VINAFY and CDR2 YDVSNSKD. DNA for the CDR3: TGTGCCACCTGGGACAGCCGTTATTATAAGAAACTCTTT. Its protein product is CATWDSRYYKKLF.

This sequence joins TRGV9 and TRGJP. Since TCRdb gives no J gene, matching the DNA to germline was used here to assign it. Germline CDR1 is GITISATS and CDR2 is ISYDGTV (reference sequence). This CDR3 region has 17 residues. J was trimmed by 3 bases and V by 0 bases; bases with no gene match: 2. CDR3 in amino acids: CALWEVQQELGKKIKVF. In nucleotides, the CDR3 is TGTGCCTTGTGGGAGGTGCAGCAAGAGTTGGGCAAAAAAATCAAGGTATTT.

As for this clone: This likely traces to a read error, being one base from a far larger clone. The V gene is TRGV8, the J gene TRGJP2. The J gene comes from matching the DNA to germline here; TCRdb lacks it. The CDR3 is 10 residues long. V trimming: 2 bases; J trimming: 16 bases; junction bases outside the gene matches: 4. Germline loops: CDR1 VENAVY, CDR2 YDSYNSRV. CDR3 nucleotides: TGTGCCACCTGGGATAAGGACAAGACGTTT. This sequence encodes CATWDKDKTF.

This clone rates as medium-sized. The chain combines TRGV4 with TRGJ1 or TRGJ2. This CDR3 region has 14 residues. Per germline, CDR1 EGSTGY and CDR2 YDSYTSSV. J was trimmed by 6 bases and V by 6 bases; bases with no gene match: 14. CDR3: CATWTILFRYKKLF. The CDR3 coding sequence is TGTGCCACCTGGACCATTCTTTTCCGTTATAAGAAACTCTTT.

In its sample, this clone ranks as medium-sized. The gene calls are TRGV2 and TRGJ1 or TRGJ2. Germline V gene lookup returns CDR1 EGSNGY and CDR2 YDSYNSKV. J lost 2 bases, V lost 0 bases, and 10 bases had no gene match. CDR3 size: 16 residues. This CDR3 reads CATWDGHALDYYKKLF. Written as DNA, the CDR3 is TGTGCCACCTGGGACGGGCACGCATTGGATTATTATAAGAAACTCTTT.

By share of the sample, this clone is hyperexpanded (1% or more). V usage is TRGV3 and J usage is TRGJ1 or TRGJ2. The CDR3 length is 11 residues. Germline trimming cut 5 bases from V and 5 bases from J; bases unmatched to any gene: 3. Germline CDR1 reads VTNTFY; CDR2 reads YDVSTARD (reference sequence). The DNA of the CDR3 is TGTGCCACCTGGGTAAATTATAAGAAACTCTTT. This encodes CATWVNYKKLF.

This clone is termed large. Other DNA sequences in this specimen translate into the identical CDR3. The chain is built from TRGV5 and TRGJ1 or TRGJ2. V was pared by 0 bases and J by 6 bases, with 5 bases of the junction left unmatched. This CDR3 has 13 residues. Germline values: CDR1 VINAFY, CDR2 YDVSNSKD. CDR3 in DNA: TGTGCCACCTGGGACAGGCTTCCTTATAAGAAACTCTTT. This sequence encodes CATWDRLPYKKLF.

By share of the sample, this clone is medium-sized. The chain couples TRGV2 to TRGJ1 or TRGJ2. This CDR3 is built from 15 residues. Losses at the gene ends were 1 base for V and 8 bases for J; bases not matched to a gene: 14. The germline CDR1 and CDR2 sequences are EGSNGY and YDSYNSKV. Here the CDR3 reads CATWDGGGVLDKKLF. CDR3 nucleotide sequence: TGTGCCACCTGGGACGGTGGGGGGGTTTTGGATAAGAAACTCTTT.

This clone was observed a few times. Just one base apart from a much larger clone, this may be a read error. The rearrangement links TRGV3 to TRGJ1 or TRGJ2. The CDR3 spans 14 residues. From germline, CDR1 is VTNTFY and CDR2 YDVSTARD (reference sequence). The CDR3 loop reads CAPWDRLVGYKKLF. The CDR3 nucleotides read TGTGCCCCCTGGGACAGGCTAGTAGGTTATAAGAAACTCTTT.